In its sample, the clone carrying this T cell receptor beta chain was seen a few times. Its cognate antigen is unknown. Trimming took 6 bases from V and 6 from J, leaving 14 bases between them. Per the germline V gene, CDR1 is MNHEY and CDR2 is SVGAGI. This CDR3 contains 13 residues. This sample stems from a study of metastatic and nonmetastatic thyroid tumors. Original processing notes: A papillary thyroid cancer distant-metastasis classifier was built from CDR3 differences across clinicopathological groups. TCRdb recomputed clones from the PCR reads via MiXCR. The authors' filters were not applied to this entry. The table has roughly 40,000 clones, 15% to 20% seen once. Ahead of thyroid surgery, no patient had received treatment of any kind. General study findings and limits: Significantly higher TCR beta diversity was reportedly seen in malignant thyroid tumors than benign nodules, in blood and tumor.

The chain uses TRBV6-5 and TRBJ1-2; D remains ambiguous. The clonotype was recovered from a female donor with papillary thyroid cancer or a benign thyroid nodule (not recorded which). Some clones in this sample may be carry-over from other donors' samples. The sample comprised tumor tissue. The CDR3 coding sequence is TGTGCCAGCAGGGACTCTCCCAGGAATGGCTACACCTTC. This sequence encodes CASRDSPRNGYTF.